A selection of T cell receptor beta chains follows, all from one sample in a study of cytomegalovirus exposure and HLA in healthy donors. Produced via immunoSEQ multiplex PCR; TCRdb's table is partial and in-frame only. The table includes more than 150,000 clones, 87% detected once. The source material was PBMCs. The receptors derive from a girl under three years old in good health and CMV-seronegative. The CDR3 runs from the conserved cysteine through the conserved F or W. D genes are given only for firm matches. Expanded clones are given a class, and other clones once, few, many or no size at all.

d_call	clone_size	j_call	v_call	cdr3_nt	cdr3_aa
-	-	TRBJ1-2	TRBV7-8	TGTGCCAGCAGCGCAGTTCACGGCGGGGGCTATGGCTACACCTTC	CASSAVHGGGYGYTF
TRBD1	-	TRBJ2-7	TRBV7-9	TGTGCCAGCAGCCCACGGGACAGGGTCTACGAGCAGTACTTC	CASSPRDRVYEQYF
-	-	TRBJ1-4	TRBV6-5	TGTGCCAGCAGTTACGGGGGGGCAAATGAAAAACTGTTTTTT	CASSYGGANEKLFF
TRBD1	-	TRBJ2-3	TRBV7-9	TGTGCCAGCACCCGGGACAGGGGCGGCACAGATACGCAGTATTTT	CASTRDRGGTDTQYF
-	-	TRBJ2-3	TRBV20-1	TGCAGTGCTCCGAGAGCAGATACGCAGTATTTT	CSAPRADTQYF
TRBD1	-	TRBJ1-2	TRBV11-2	TGTGCCAGCAGCTTAGGCAGGGGGATAGGGTATGGCTACACCTTC	CASSLGRGIGYGYTF
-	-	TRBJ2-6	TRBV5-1	TGCGCCAGCCGACAGTTCACGCTGTCTGGGGCCAACGTCCTGACTTTC	CASRQFTLSGANVLTF
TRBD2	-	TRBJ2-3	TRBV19	TGTGCCGCCAGTATCGTAGCGGGGGGGCCAGATACGCAGTATTTT	CAASIVAGGPDTQYF
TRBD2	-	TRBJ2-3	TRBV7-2	TGTGCCAGCAGCGGAAGCGGGAGTGGGAGCACAGATACGCAGTATTTT	CASSGSGSGSTDTQYF
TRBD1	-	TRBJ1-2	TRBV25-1	TGTGCCAGCAGTGATGCCTCCTGGACAGGAAAAGACTACACCTTC	CASSDASWTGKDYTF
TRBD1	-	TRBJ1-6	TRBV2	TGTGCCAGCAGTCCCGGGACAGGGGGTATGTTTTCACCCCTCCACTTT	CASSPGTGGMFSPLHF
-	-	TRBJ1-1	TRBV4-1	TGCGCCAGCAGCCAGGTGAACGGCGGTTGGGAAGCTTTCTTT	CASSQVNGGWEAFF
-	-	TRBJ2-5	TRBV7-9	TGTGCCAGCAGCTTATTAGCCCTAGACCAAGAGACCCAGTACTTC	CASSLLALDQETQYF
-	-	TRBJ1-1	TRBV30	TGTGCCTGGAGTCCATTGGGGAGAAACACTGAAGCTTTCTTT	CAWSPLGRNTEAFF
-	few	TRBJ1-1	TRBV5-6	TGTGCCAGCAGCTTATCCGTGAACACTGAAGCTTTCTTT	CASSLSVNTEAFF
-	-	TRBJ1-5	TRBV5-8	TGTGCCAGCAGCTTTGGGGCGGGACAGCCCCAGCATTTT	CASSFGAGQPQHF
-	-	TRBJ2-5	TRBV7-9	TGTGCCAGCAGCGTGGTATCGGGGGTCGACGAGACCCAGTACTTC	CASSVVSGVDETQYF
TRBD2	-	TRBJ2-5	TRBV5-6	TGTGCCAGCAGCTTAAGTGGGGGGGGCCAAGAGACCCAGTACTTC	CASSLSGGGQETQYF
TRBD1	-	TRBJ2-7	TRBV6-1	TGTGCCAGCAGGACAGGGTACTACGAGCAGTACTTC	CASRTGYYEQYF
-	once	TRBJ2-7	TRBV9	TGTGCCAGCAGCGGGGCGGGAACCTACGAGCAGTACTTC	CASSGAGTYEQYF
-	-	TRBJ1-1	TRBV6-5	TGTGCCAGCAGTTACGTGGGCAGGGCCAACACTGAAGCTTTCTTT	CASSYVGRANTEAFF
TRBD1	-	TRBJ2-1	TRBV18	TGTGCCAGCTCACCGGGGACAGGGAGCTACAATGAGCAGTTCTTC	CASSPGTGSYNEQFF
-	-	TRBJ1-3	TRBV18	TGTGCCAGCTCAACGACAGGAGCTGGAAACACCATATATTTT	CASSTTGAGNTIYF
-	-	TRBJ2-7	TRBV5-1	TGCGCCAGCAGCTTGGACACCCCTGGAAGGGCGGGTGTCCACGAGCAGTACTTC	CASSLDTPGRAGVHEQYF
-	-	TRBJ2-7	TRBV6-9	TGTGCCAGCAGTCACAGGGCAGGGGAGGAGCAGTACTTC	CASSHRAGEEQYF
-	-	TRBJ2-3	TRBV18	TGTGCCAGCTCACCCCTTCCGGGTACGCAGTATTTT	CASSPLPGTQYF
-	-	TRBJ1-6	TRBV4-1	TGCGCCAGCAGCCAAGTTCCCAGGGCTGTTCGTTCACCCCTCCACTTT	CASSQVPRAVRSPLHF
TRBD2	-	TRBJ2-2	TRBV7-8	TGTGCCAGCAGCCTAGGAGGGACTAGCGGGGCGTTCACCGGGGAGCTGTTTTTT	CASSLGGTSGAFTGELFF
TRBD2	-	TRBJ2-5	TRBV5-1	TGCGCCGGCAGGGCGGGAGTGGAAGAGACCCAGTACTTC	CAGRAGVEETQYF
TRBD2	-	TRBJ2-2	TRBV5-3	TGTGCCAGAAGCTTGAACGCGGGAGGGACTAACACCGGGGAGCTGTTTTTT	CARSLNAGGTNTGELFF
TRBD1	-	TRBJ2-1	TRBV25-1	TGTGCCAGCAGGGCGACAGGGTGGAAGGACAATGAGCAGTTCTTC	CASRATGWKDNEQFF
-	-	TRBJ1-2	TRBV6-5	TGTGCCAGCAGTTACTCGACCCGGGCTAACTATGGCTACACCTTC	CASSYSTRANYGYTF
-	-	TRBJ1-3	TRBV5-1	TGCGCCAGCAGCTGGGGGCCAGCAGGAAACACCATATATTTT	CASSWGPAGNTIYF
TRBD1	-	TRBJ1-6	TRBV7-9	TGTGCCAGCAGCTTATCCGGGACAGTGGATTCACCCCTCCACTTT	CASSLSGTVDSPLHF
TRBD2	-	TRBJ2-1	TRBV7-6	TGTGCCAGCAGCCAATCTAGCGGGAGGCCCCAACGGGGCAATGAGCAGTTCTTC	CASSQSSGRPQRGNEQFF
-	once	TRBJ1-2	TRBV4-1	TGCGCCAGCAGCCAAGATTTTAGGTCAGTCACACAGGGCACGAAAGCATATGGCTACACCTTC	CASSQDFRSVTQGTKAYGYTF
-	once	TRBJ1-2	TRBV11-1	TGTGCCAGCAGCTTAGGGCCCGACTATGGCTACACCTTC	CASSLGPDYGYTF
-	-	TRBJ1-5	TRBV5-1	TGCGCCAGCAGCTCAGGAGGGTCGGGTCAGCCCCAGCATTTT	CASSSGGSGQPQHF
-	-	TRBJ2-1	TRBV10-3	TGTGCCATCAACGGACTATTACCGGATGAGCAGTTCTTC	CAINGLLPDEQFF
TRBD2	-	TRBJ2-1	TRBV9	TGTGCCAGCAGCTACCTTAGCGGGGGACTCCACAATGAGCAGTTCTTC	CASSYLSGGLHNEQFF
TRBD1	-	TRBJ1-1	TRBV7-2	TGTGCCAGCAGCCGGGACAGCTACACTGAAGCTTTCTTT	CASSRDSYTEAFF
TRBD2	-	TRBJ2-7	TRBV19	TGTGCCAGTAGTAGCGGACTAGCGGGCCTCCGGTGGGACGAGCAGTACTTC	CASSSGLAGLRWDEQYF
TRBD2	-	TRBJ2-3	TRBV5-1	TGCGCCAGCAGCATAAGGACTAGCGGGGATACAGATACGCAGTATTTT	CASSIRTSGDTDTQYF
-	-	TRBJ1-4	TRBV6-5	TGTGCCAGCAGTCTCAGGGCAACTAATGAAAAACTGTTTTTT	CASSLRATNEKLFF
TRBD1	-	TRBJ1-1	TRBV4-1	TGCGCCAGCAGCCTAAACACTTGGACAGGGGGAATCACTGAAGCTTTCTTT	CASSLNTWTGGITEAFF
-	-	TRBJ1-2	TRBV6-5	TGTGCCAGCAGGGAGGCTATTCCTAACTATGGCTACACCTTC	CASREAIPNYGYTF
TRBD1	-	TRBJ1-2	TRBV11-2	TGTGCCAGCAGCACCATACAAGGGACAGAAGCTAACTATGGCTACACCTTC	CASSTIQGTEANYGYTF
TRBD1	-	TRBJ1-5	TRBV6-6	TGTGCCAGCAGTTACGGGGGACAGGGGCTGGGGCAGCCCCAGCATTTT	CASSYGGQGLGQPQHF
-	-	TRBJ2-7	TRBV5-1	TGCGCCAGCAGCCCGACCCTCCCGGGACACTTGTTCTCCTACGAGCAGTACTTC	CASSPTLPGHLFSYEQYF
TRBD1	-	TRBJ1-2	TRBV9	TGTGCCAGCAGCAGAGTTACAGGGGACTATGGCTACACCTTC	CASSRVTGDYGYTF
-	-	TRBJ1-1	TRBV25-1	TGTGCCAGCAGGAAATCAGGGTATACTGAAGCTTTCTTT	CASRKSGYTEAFF
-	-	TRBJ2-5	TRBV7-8	TGTGCCAGCAGCCACCTCGGGTTGGTCCAAGAGACCCAGTACTTC	CASSHLGLVQETQYF
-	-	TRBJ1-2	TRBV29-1	TGCAGCGTTGAAAGGTTGGGTGGGCCCCATGGCTACACCTTC	CSVERLGGPHGYTF
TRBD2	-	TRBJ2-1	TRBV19	TGTGCCAGTAGTATAGCGGGGGGGTCCTACAATGAGCAGTTCTTC	CASSIAGGSYNEQFF